This record concerns one T cell receptor (beta chain) sequence. The authors' processing: Amplification from reference gene primers served as the basis for estimated nucleated cell counts. Libraries were prepared by immunoSEQ multiplex PCR; TCRdb keeps only in-frame clonotypes and omits some of them. V and J calls and clone size follow that table, whereas D and trimming were derived from the DNA. The table lists roughly 300,000 clones, around 85% of them singletons. The sample is drawn from a study of blood T cell repertoires in COVID-19. Germline V CDR1 and CDR2: MNHEY, SVGAGI. This CDR3 is 14 amino acids long. V dropped 8 bases and J dropped 5 bases, with 18 bases sitting between them. In assigning cohorts, the study relied on participant-reported clinical history. All recovered Cohort 3 donors got two negative PCRs, got clearance, or saw symptom resolution.

This TCR was recovered from a woman aged 45-65 years who had recovered from COVID-19. The specimen sequenced was PBMCs or T cells enriched from blood (not recorded which). This chain links TRBV6-5 with TRBJ2-5, with D tentatively TRBD2 (5 bases). CDR3 region: CASSNPGFGETQYF. CDR3 coding DNA: TGTGCCAGCTCGAACCCGGGATTCGGGGAGACCCAGTACTTC.